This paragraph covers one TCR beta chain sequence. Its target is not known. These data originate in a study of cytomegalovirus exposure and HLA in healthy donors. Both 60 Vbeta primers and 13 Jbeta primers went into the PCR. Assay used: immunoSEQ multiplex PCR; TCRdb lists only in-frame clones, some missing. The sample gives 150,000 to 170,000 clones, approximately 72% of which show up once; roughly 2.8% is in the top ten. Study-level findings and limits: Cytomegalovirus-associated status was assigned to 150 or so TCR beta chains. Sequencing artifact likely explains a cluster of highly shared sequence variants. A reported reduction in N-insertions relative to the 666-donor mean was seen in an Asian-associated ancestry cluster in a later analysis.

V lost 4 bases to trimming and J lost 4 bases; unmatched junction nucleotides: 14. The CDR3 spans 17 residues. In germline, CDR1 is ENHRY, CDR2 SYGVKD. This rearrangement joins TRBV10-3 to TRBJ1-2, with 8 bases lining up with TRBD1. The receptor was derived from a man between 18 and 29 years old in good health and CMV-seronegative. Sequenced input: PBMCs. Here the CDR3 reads CAISGGPRLQGGYGYTF. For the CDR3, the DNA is TGTGCCATCAGTGGTGGTCCAAGATTACAGGGGGGCTATGGCTACACCTTC.